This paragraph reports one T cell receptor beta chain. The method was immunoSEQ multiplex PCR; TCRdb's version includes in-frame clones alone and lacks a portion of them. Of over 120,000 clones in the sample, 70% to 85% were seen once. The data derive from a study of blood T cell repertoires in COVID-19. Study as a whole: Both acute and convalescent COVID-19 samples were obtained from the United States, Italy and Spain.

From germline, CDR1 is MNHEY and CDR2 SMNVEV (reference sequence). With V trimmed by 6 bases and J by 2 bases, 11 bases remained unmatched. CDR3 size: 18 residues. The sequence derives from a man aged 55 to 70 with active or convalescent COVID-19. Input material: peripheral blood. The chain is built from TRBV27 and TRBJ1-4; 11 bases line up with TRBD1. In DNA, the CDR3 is TGTGCCAGCAGCTCGCGAATCGGGACAGGGGGTACTAATGAAAAACTGTTTTTT. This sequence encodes CASSSRIGTGGTNEKLFF.